This T cell receptor beta chain was documented in a study of regulatory T cells in long-lasting Graves disease. Study results and caveats: Persistent patients had a count of shared public clonotypes (approximately 3,000) that exceeded that of new patients (about 970). TRBV28 was favored in persistent disease, as were TRBJ1-2 and TRBJ2-5.

The CDR3 length is 14 residues. V trimming: 4 bases; J trimming: 7 bases; junction bases outside the gene matches: 4. Germline lookup yields CDR1 SGHRS and CDR2 YFSETQ. Ten or more counts support this clonotype. The antigen is not known. Documented time point: newly diagnosed GD, antithyroid drugs for less than 3 months. Extracted PBMC RNA gave rise to the TCR library. Arm-PCR of CDR3 regions and iRepertoire HTBI primers were the basis on which TCR beta libraries were built. TCRdb itself ran the multiplex PCR reads through MiXCR, one entry per CDR3 protein. Among 450,000 to 600,000 distinct CDR3 sequences listed, around an eighth were seen once. The sample was also reused in another study, on T cells in Graves' hyperthyroidism and ophthalmopathy. That investigation notes: Among clonotypes expanded in thyroid above 0.001, most were also found in blood. It was a median around 6 months before onset that the model predicted ophthalmopathy.

This receptor was identified in a man aged 25 to 40 with Graves disease. This specimen was peripheral blood mononuclear cells (PBMCs), taken at new diagnosis, from a patient treated with antithyroid drugs. The chain carries TRBV5-1 and TRBJ1-6, with TRBD1 matching over 8 bases. This chain's CDR3 is CASSRTGHNSPLHF. The CDR3 region has the DNA TGCGCCAGCAGCCGGACAGGGCACAATTCACCCCTCCACTTT.